These 8 T cell receptor beta chains came from one sample sequenced in a study of post-analysis software for immune sequencing data. Regarding the study as a whole: There were about 5 TRBV segments more frequent in patients than controls, and TRBV5-6, TRBV5-1 and TRBV20-1 were among them.

Their target antigens are unknown. Libraries were made from TCR beta cDNA, and they carried unique molecular identifiers. TCRdb re-derived calls from the PCR reads in MiXCR, one entry per CDR3 protein. The profile shows 820,000 or so distinct CDR3 sequences, about 53% of them singletons. Sequenced material: blood. These receptors came from a girl between 5 and 17 years old with multiple sclerosis.

The chain combines TRBV27 with TRBJ1-6; TRBD1 agrees at 7 bases. This CDR3 has 14 amino acids. The junction had 3 bases not matched to a gene; V was cut back by 7 bases and J by 3 bases. Germline lookup yields CDR1 MNHEY and CDR2 SMNVEV (reference sequence). CDR3 amino acids: CASKAGGYNSPLHF. CDR3 nucleotide sequence: TGTGCCAGCAAAGCAGGGGGCTATAATTCACCCCTCCACTTT.

This CDR3 is CASSLTWGETQYF. The DNA of the CDR3 is TGTGCCAGCAGCTTAACGTGGGGCGAGACCCAGTACTTC. This chain links TRBV7-2 with TRBJ2-5, with D perhaps matching TRBD1 (5 bases). CDR3 size: 13 residues. Looked up from germline, CDR1 is SGHTA and CDR2 is FQGNSA. The V end was cut by 2 bases, the J end by 5 bases, with 9 bases between.

This clonotype was detected only a few times. V is TRBV6-5 and J is TRBJ2-6, with a weak D call TRBD1 (6 bases). Between the trimmed V and J ends, which lost 4 bases and 7 bases, there was a span of 11 bases. Germline V gene lookup returns CDR1 MNHEY and CDR2 SVGAGI. The CDR3 is 14 residues long. The CDR3 DNA reads TGTGCCAGCAGTTTCACAGGGACCGCCAACGTCCTGACTTTC. This translates into CASSFTGTANVLTF.

This chain uses TRBV11-2 with TRBJ2-5; 8 nucleotides agree with TRBD1. J lost 3 bases, V lost 5 bases, and 8 bases had no gene match. The length of the CDR3 is 15 residues. The germline CDR1 and CDR2 sequences are SGHAT and FQNNGV. CDR3 sequence (DNA): TGTGCCAGCAGCCTACGGACAGGGAGTAAAGAGACCCAGTACTTC. Amino acid sequence: CASSLRTGSKETQYF.

This rearrangement joins TRBV7-9 to TRBJ1-2; D unresolved. V was cut by 8 bases and J by 8 bases, with 12 bases left in between. CDR3 length equals 11 residues. Looked up from germline, CDR1 is SEHNR and CDR2 is FQNEAQ (reference sequence). This chain's CDR3 is CASGPEVGYTF. The CDR3 DNA follows: TGTGCCAGCGGGCCCGAGGTGGGCTACACCTTC. Combining the CDR3 with reference TRBV7-9 and TRBJ1-2 gives the whole variable domain DTGVSQNPRHKITKRGQNVTFRCDPISEHNRLYWYRQTLGQGPEFLTYFQNEAQLEKSRLLSDRFSAERPKGSFSTLEIQRTEQGDSAMYLCASGPEVGYTFGSGTRLTVV.

This rearrangement joins TRBV25-1 to TRBJ2-1, with 10 nucleotides matching TRBD2. V was clipped by 4 bases and J by 3 bases; unmatched bases: 6. CDR1 and CDR2 (germline): MGHDK, SYGVNS. The CDR3 is 16 residues long. The CDR3: CASSGDLAGDYNEQFF. The CDR3 DNA reads TGTGCCAGCAGTGGGGACCTAGCGGGGGACTACAATGAGCAGTTCTTC.

The chain joins TRBV18 to TRBJ2-3, with D possibly being TRBD2 (6 bases). From germline, CDR1 is KGHSH and CDR2 LQKENI. The V end was cut by 4 bases, the J end by 6 bases, with 17 bases between. The CDR3 contains 15 residues. The CDR3: CASSLSGSWADTQYF. The CDR3 DNA is TGTGCCAGCTCACTCTCCGGGAGTTGGGCGGATACGCAGTATTTT.

The chain is built from TRBV7-2 and TRBJ1-6; no reliable D call. There are 18 residues in the CDR3. Germline V lookup: CDR1 SGHTA, CDR2 FQGNSA. Trimming took 3 bases from V and 4 from J, leaving 19 bases between them. The DNA for the CDR3 is TGTGCCAGCAGCTTCCGCGAATCAGACGGTTCTTATAATTCACCCCTCCACTTT. Residues: CASSFRESDGSYNSPLHF.